The clone carrying this TCR beta chain has a count of ten or more. What it binds is unknown. Unique molecular identifiers were attached to individual cDNA molecules. In TCRdb, the 5' RACE reads were re-called with MiXCR into one record per CDR3 protein. The table shows around 58,000 distinct CDR3 sequences, with less than 9.5% occurring only once. Unmatched junction bases numbered 11, after V lost 2 bases and J lost 6 bases. Germline V CDR1 and CDR2: DFQATT, SNEGSKA (reference sequence). This CDR3 is 16 amino acids long. This entry is derived from a study of early T cells in non-severe SARS-CoV-2 infection. Study overall: Unsorted whole-blood RNA was sequenced in bulk, leaving chains unpaired. Study-wide findings and caveats: VDJdb matching skewed toward anti-spike CD8 responses, missing private and CD4 specificities.

J is TRBJ2-1 and V is TRBV20-1; 9 bases are a match to TRBD2. This specimen consisted of whole blood, obtained at baseline. The TCR originated in an adult who was a healthcare worker with PCR-confirmed SARS-CoV-2 infection or an uninfected control (not recorded which). CDR3 in amino acids: CSARLAGVSLGNEQFF. DNA of the CDR3: TGCAGTGCTAGATTAGCGGGAGTGAGCCTAGGCAATGAGCAGTTCTTC.